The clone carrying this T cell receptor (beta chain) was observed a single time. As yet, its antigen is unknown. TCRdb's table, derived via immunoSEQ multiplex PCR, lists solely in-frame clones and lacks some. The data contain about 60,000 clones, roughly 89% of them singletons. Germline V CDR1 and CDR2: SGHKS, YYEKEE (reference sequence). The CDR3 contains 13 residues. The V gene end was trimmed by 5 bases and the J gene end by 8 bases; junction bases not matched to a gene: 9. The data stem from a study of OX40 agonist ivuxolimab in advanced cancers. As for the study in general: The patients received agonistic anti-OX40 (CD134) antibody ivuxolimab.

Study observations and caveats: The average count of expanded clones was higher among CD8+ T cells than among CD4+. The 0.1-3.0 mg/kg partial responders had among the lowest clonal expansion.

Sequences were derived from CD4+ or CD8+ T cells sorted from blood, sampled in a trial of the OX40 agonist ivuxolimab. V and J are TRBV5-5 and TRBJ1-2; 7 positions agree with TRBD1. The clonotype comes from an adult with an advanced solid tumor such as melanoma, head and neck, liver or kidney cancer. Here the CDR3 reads CASRDTGAIGYTF. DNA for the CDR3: TGTGCCAGCAGGGATACAGGGGCGATAGGCTACACCTTC.